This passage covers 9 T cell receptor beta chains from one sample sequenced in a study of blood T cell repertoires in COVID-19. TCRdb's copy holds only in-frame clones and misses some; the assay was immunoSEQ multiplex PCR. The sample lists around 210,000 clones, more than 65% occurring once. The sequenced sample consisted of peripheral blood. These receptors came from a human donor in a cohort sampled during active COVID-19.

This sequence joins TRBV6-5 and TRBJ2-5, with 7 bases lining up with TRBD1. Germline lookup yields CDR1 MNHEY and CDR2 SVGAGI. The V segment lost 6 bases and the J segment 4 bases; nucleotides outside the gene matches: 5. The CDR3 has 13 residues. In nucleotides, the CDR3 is TGTGCCAGCAGAATCGACAGGGTAGAGACCCAGTACTTC. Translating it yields CASRIDRVETQYF.

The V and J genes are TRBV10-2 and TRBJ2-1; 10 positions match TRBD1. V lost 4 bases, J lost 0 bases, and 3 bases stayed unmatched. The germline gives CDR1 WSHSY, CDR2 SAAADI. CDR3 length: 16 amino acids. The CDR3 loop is CASSGGQGNSYNEQFF. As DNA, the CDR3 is TGCGCCAGCAGTGGGGGACAGGGGAACTCCTACAATGAGCAGTTCTTC.

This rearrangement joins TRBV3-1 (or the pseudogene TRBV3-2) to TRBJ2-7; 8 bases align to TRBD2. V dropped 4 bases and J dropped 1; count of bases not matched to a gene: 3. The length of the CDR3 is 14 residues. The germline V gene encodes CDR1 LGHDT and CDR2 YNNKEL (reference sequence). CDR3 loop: CASSRSSGSYEQYF. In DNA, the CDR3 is TGTGCCAGCAGCCGTTCTAGCGGGTCCTACGAGCAGTACTTC.

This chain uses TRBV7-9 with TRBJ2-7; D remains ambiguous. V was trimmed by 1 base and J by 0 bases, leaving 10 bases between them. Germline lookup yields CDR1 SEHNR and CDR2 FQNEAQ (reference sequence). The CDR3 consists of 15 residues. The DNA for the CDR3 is TGTGCCAGCAGCTTAGATGGGCTTAGCTCCTACGAGCAGTACTTC. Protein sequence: CASSLDGLSSYEQYF.

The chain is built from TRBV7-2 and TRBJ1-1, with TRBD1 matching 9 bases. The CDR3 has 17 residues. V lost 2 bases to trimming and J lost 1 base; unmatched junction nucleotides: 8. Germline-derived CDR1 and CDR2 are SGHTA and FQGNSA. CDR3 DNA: TGTGCCAGCAGCTTATCCCGGACAGGGGCAAGGAACACTGAAGCTTTCTTT. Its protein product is CASSLSRTGARNTEAFF.

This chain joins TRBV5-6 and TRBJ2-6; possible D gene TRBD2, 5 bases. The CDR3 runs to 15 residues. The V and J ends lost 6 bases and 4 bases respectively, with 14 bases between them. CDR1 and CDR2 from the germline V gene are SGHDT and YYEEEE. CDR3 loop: CASTIWGAGANVLTF. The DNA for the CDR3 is TGTGCCAGCACCATTTGGGGAGCCGGGGCCAACGTCCTGACTTTC.

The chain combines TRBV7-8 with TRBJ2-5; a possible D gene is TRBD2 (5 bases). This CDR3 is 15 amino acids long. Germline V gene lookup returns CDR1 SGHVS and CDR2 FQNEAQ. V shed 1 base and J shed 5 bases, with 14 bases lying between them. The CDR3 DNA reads TGTGCCAGCAGCTTAGGAGGGAGCACTCATGAGACCCAGTACTTC. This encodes CASSLGGSTHETQYF.

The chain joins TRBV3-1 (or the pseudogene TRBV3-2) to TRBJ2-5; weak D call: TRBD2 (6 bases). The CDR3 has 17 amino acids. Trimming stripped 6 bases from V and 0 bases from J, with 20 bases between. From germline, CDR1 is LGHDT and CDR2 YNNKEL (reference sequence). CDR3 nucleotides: TGTGCCAGCAGACATCGTCTGGGAGGCAGGGACCAAGAGACCCAGTACTTC. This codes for CASRHRLGGRDQETQYF.

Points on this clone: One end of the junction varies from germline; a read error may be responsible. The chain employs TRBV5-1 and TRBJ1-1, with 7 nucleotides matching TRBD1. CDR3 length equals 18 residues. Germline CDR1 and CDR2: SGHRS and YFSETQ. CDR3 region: CASSLSFGGQLMNTETFF. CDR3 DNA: TGCGCCAGCAGCTTATCGTTTGGGGGACAGTTAATGAACACTGAAACTTTCTTT.